The rows below give T cell receptor beta chains drawn from one sample of a study of OX40 agonist ivuxolimab in advanced cancers. Clones were read by immunoSEQ multiplex PCR, and TCRdb kept only the in-frame ones, dropping some. This table has roughly 60,000 clones, around 93% appearing once. The sequencing used CD4+ or CD8+ T cells sorted from blood, collected in a trial of the OX40 agonist ivuxolimab. Receptors originate from an adult with an advanced solid tumor such as melanoma, head and neck, liver or kidney cancer. Each CDR3 is given with its conserved first and last residue. The order of the fields is V gene, D gene, J gene, CDR3 protein, CDR3 DNA. A D gene is named only where the DNA matches it firmly.

TRBV19	TRBD2	TRBJ2-3	CASGEGGTDTQYF	TGTGCCTCGGGGGAGGGAGGCACAGATACGCAGTATTTT
TRBV7-2	-	TRBJ2-1	CASSLAGAQGNEQFF	TGTGCCAGCAGCTTAGCGGGGGCGCAGGGGAATGAGCAGTTCTTC
TRBV6-5	-	TRBJ1-5	CASGRPGIGNQPQHF	TGTGCCAGCGGGAGACCGGGGATCGGCAATCAGCCCCAGCATTTT
TRBV5-1	-	TRBJ2-2	CASSLVYIVREGAGELFF	TGCGCCAGCAGCTTGGTCTACATCGTGAGAGAGGGGGCCGGGGAGCTGTTTTTT
TRBV18	-	TRBJ2-7	CASSLGFEQYF	TGTGCCAGCTCACTGGGGTTCGAGCAGTACTTC
TRBV7-2	-	TRBJ1-2	CASSSDRGGYSGYTF	TGTGCCAGCAGCTCCGATCGGGGGGGGTATAGTGGCTACACCTTC
TRBV29-1	-	TRBJ1-1	CSVEFLGSEAFF	TGCAGCGTTGAATTTTTGGGATCGGAAGCTTTCTTT
TRBV28	-	TRBJ2-7	CASSPQGYEQYF	TGTGCCAGCAGTCCACAGGGTTACGAGCAGTACTTC
TRBV5-1	-	TRBJ2-5	CASSPGWGGRYQETQYF	TGCGCCAGCAGCCCGGGTTGGGGGGGCCGCTACCAAGAGACCCAGTACTTC
TRBV11-3	-	TRBJ2-7	CASTTGAGMSYEQYF	TGTGCCAGTACAACGGGGGCCGGGATGAGCTACGAGCAGTACTTC
TRBV7-6	TRBD2	TRBJ2-7	CASSLGGRLAVTYEQYF	TGTGCCAGCAGCTTAGGAGGGAGACTAGCGGTCACCTACGAGCAGTACTTC
TRBV18	-	TRBJ2-7	CASSPQNVGPYEQYF	TGTGCCAGCTCACCTCAGAACGTGGGGCCCTACGAGCAGTACTTC
TRBV19	-	TRBJ1-1	CASRWQVDTEAFF	TGTGCCAGTAGGTGGCAGGTAGACACTGAAGCTTTCTTT
TRBV19	-	TRBJ2-6	CASRPSGANVLTF	TGTGCCAGTAGGCCTTCTGGGGCCAACGTCCTGACTTTC
TRBV5-6	-	TRBJ2-5	CASSLRTLTFSGETQYF	TGTGCCAGCAGCTTGCGGACACTTACTTTTTCGGGGGAGACCCAGTACTTC
TRBV29-1	TRBD1	TRBJ1-1	CSVRTGGFEAFF	TGCAGCGTTCGGACAGGGGGCTTCGAAGCTTTCTTT
TRBV19	-	TRBJ1-2	CASSPLGGPDYGYTF	TGTGCCAGTAGTCCTTTGGGGGGGCCCGACTATGGCTACACCTTC
TRBV7-2	-	TRBJ1-2	CASSLVPRGRGGYTF	TGTGCCAGCAGCTTAGTTCCCAGGGGTAGAGGTGGCTACACCTTC
TRBV2	TRBD2	TRBJ2-3	CASSEQSGTTDTQYF	TGTGCCAGCAGTGAACAAAGCGGGACCACAGATACGCAGTATTTT
TRBV11-3	TRBD1	TRBJ1-2	CASSLDPDRGGYTF	TGTGCCAGCAGCTTAGATCCGGACAGGGGTGGCTACACCTTC
TRBV5-1	-	TRBJ2-1	CASSLAWEIGEQFF	TGCGCCAGCAGCTTGGCTTGGGAAATCGGTGAGCAGTTCTTC
TRBV5-1	-	TRBJ1-2	CASSLFGGEANYGYTF	TGCGCCAGCAGCTTGTTTGGGGGAGAAGCTAACTATGGCTACACCTTC
TRBV9	TRBD2	TRBJ2-1	CASSVGLAGNNEQFF	TGTGCCAGCAGCGTAGGACTAGCGGGTAACAATGAGCAGTTCTTC